This T cell receptor beta chain stems from a study of shared clonotypes between healthy human individuals. The naive CD8 fraction comprised CD45RO-negative cells positively selected for CCR7 and excluded terminally differentiated effector memory CD45RA+ cells. With 6 bases clipped from V and 7 bases from J, the junction kept 20 bases outside the gene matches. The CDR3 length is 19 residues. Germline V gene sequence: CDR1 SGHAT, CDR2 FQNNGV. Some clones are missing from TCRdb's copy, which holds only in-frame ones; the method was immunoSEQ multiplex PCR. The table shows roughly 570,000 clones, with 98% occurring only once.

The rearrangement uses TRBV11-2 and TRBJ2-1, with 11 bases aligning to TRBD2. The receptor comes from a man aged 25-40 years in good health. The sequenced material came from naive CD8+ T cells sorted from blood. Written as DNA, the CDR3 is TGTGCCAGCAGATCATTTAGCACCGCCGGGACTAGCGGAGAGAATGAGCAGTTCTTC. Translation gives CASRSFSTAGTSGENEQFF. The variable domain in full, completed from reference TRBV11-2 and TRBJ2-1, reads EAGVAQSPRYKIIEKRQSVAFWCNPISGHATLYWYQQILGQGPKLLIQFQNNGVVDDSQLPKDRFSAERLKGVDSTLKIQPAKLEDSAVYLCASRSFSTAGTSGENEQFFGPGTRLTVL.